The 20 T cell receptor beta chains listed next were all sequenced from one sample in a study of Graves' ophthalmopathy and Graves' hyperthyroidism. Amplification of the TCR beta CDR3 regions used RNA transcripts (as template). The first-round RT-PCR employed HTBI primers together with the Qiagen OneStep RT-PCR kit. A multiplex PCR was then performed as the second round. TCRdb processed the multiplex PCR reads anew with MiXCR; each CDR3 protein has one entry. Altogether 650,000 to 800,000 distinct CDR3 sequences are present, over 40% being singletons, with the ten largest covering roughly 3.5%. Sequenced input: peripheral blood. The receptors here all came from an adult man with Graves' ophthalmopathy.

This clonotype was picked up a small number of times. The chain couples TRBV7-2 to TRBJ2-7; maybe TRBD2 (5 bases). Germline assignment: CDR1 SGHTA and CDR2 FQGNSA. This CDR3 is built from 18 residues. Trimming left V 5 bases short and J 2 bases short, with 25 bases between. This CDR3 is CASSQDRFRETIPYEQYF. CDR3 bases: TGTGCCAGCAGCCAAGATCGATTTAGGGAGACTATACCCTACGAGCAGTACTTC.

Ten or more counts support this clonotype. The chain joins TRBV2 to TRBJ1-3; D ambiguous. Per the germline V gene, CDR1 is SNHLY and CDR2 is FYNNEI. V lost 7 bases, J lost 0 bases, and 19 bases lay in between. The CDR3 sequence is 17 residues long. CDR3 in DNA: TGTGCCAGCACCAGGCCGGTGGCAGACCCCTCTGGAAACACCATATATTTT. It yields the protein CASTRPVADPSGNTIYF.

Details on this clonotype: This clone may be a read error of a much larger clone one base away. The chain combines TRBV11-3 with TRBJ1-5; tentatively, D is TRBD1 (5 bases). The CDR3 has 14 amino acids. Per the germline V gene, CDR1 is SGHNT and CDR2 is YENEEA. The CDR3 region is CASSLDGALRPQHF. The CDR3 nucleotides are TGTGCCAGCAGCCTAGATGGGGCCCTTCGACCCCAGCATTTT.

This clonotype occurred many times. The rearrangement links TRBV19 to TRBJ1-1, with D possibly being TRBD1 (6 bases). CDR1 and CDR2 (germline): LNHDA, SQIVND (reference sequence). The CDR3 contains 14 residues. Trimming left V 4 bases short and J 4 bases short, with 13 bases between. CDR3 DNA sequence: TGTGCCAGTAGTACACAGGGCTGGAGCACTGAAGCTTTCTTT. Translation gives CASSTQGWSTEAFF.

Remarks on this clonotype: One junction end does not reproduce the germline sequence, and a read error may be involved. J is TRBJ1-2 and V is TRBV25-1; maybe TRBD1 (5 bases). CDR3 length equals 13 residues. Germline V CDR1 and CDR2: MGHDK, SYGVNS. The chain's CDR3 is CAGRPGTAYAYTF. CDR3 sequence (DNA): TGTGCCGGCAGGCCCGGGACTGCTTATGCCTACACCTTC.

The DNA of the CDR3 is TGTGCCAGCAGCTTATTTGGCCAGGGGAATGAAAAACTGTTTTTT. This translates into CASSLFGQGNEKLFF. The chain employs TRBV7-2 and TRBJ1-4; a weak D match, TRBD1 (6 bases). This CDR3 region has 15 residues. Germline CDR1 SGHTA, CDR2 FQGNSA. The V end lost 2 bases, the J end lost 5 bases, and 12 bases lay between the germline ends. Based on the CDR3 plus reference TRBV7-2 and TRBJ1-4, the full variable domain is GAGVSQSPSNKVTEKGKDVELRCDPISGHTALYWYRQSLGQGLEFLIYFQGNSAPDKSGLPSDRFSAERTGGSVSTLTIQRTQQEDSAVYLCASSLFGQGNEKLFFGSGTQLSVL.

This clonotype was observed a few times. The chain links TRBV11-2 to TRBJ2-3, with TRBD2 matching 7 bases. CDR1 and CDR2 from the germline V gene are SGHAT and FQNNGV. The V gene end was trimmed by 5 bases and the J gene end by 0 bases; junction bases not matched to a gene: 2. The CDR3 is 14 residues long. The DNA for the CDR3 is TGTGCCAGCAGCCGTAGCGGGAGCACAGATACGCAGTATTTT. Protein sequence: CASSRSGSTDTQYF.

This clonotype was detected many times. The J gene is TRBJ2-6, the V gene TRBV7-6, with D perhaps matching TRBD1 or TRBD2 (5 bases each). CDR1 SGHVS and CDR2 FNYEAQ come from the germline V gene. The V gene lost 6 bases and the J gene lost 2 bases, with 11 bases spanning the gap. The CDR3 spans 15 residues. CDR3: CASRGVPTGANVLTF. CDR3 nucleotide sequence: TGTGCCAGCAGGGGGGTTCCCACTGGGGCCAACGTCCTGACTTTC.

Notes on this clonotype: This is likely a read error, given that the CDR3 carries no conserved phenylalanine or tryptophan at its end. The chain is built from TRBV9 and TRBJ1-6; D unresolved. CDR1 SGDLS and CDR2 YYNGEE come from the germline V gene. Between the trimmed V and J ends, which lost 0 bases and 9 bases, there was a span of 10 bases. This CDR3 is built from 14 residues. CDR3 amino acids: CASSVGLDGSPLHL. CDR3 nucleotides: TGTGCCAGCAGCGTAGGACTCGACGGTTCACCCCTCCACCTT.

This clonotype was found many times. The chain has TRBV7-8 and TRBJ1-1, with 8 bases matching TRBD1. V lost 3 bases, J lost 1 base, and 10 bases stayed unmatched. CDR3 length: 17 residues. The germline gives CDR1 SGHVS, CDR2 FQNEAQ. The CDR3 loop reads CASSFSRGLSPNTEAFF. CDR3 DNA: TGTGCCAGCAGCTTTTCCAGGGGGCTGTCCCCGAACACTGAAGCTTTCTTT. The whole variable domain, filled in from reference TRBV7-8 and TRBJ1-1, reads GAGVSQSPRYKVAKRGQDVALRCDPISGHVSLFWYQQALGQGPEFLTYFQNEAQLDKSGLPSDRFFAERPEGSVSTLKIQRTQQEDSAVYLCASSFSRGLSPNTEAFFGQGTRLTVV.

This clonotype was counted at least ten times. The rearrangement uses TRBV4-1 and TRBJ2-7; 9 nucleotides line up with TRBD2. Germline V lookup: CDR1 MGHRA, CDR2 YSYEKL. V gave up 0 bases and J gave up 4 bases; unmatched junction bases: 10. The CDR3 runs 17 residues. CDR3 DNA: TGCGCCAGCAGCCAAGATTCGGTTCCTAGCGGGAAGTACGAGCAGTACTTC. Its translation: CASSQDSVPSGKYEQYF.

The rearrangement links TRBV20-1 to TRBJ2-5; 11 bases map to TRBD1. V shed 2 bases and J 9 bases; nucleotides not matched to a gene: 14. From germline, CDR1 is DFQATT and CDR2 SNEGSKA (reference sequence). There are 16 residues in the CDR3. The CDR3 spells CSARPTGTGGGQPQYF. For the CDR3, the DNA is TGCAGTGCTAGACCAACCGGGACAGGGGGGGGTCAGCCCCAGTACTTC.

V usage is TRBV7-9 and J usage is TRBJ2-5, with 7 positions matching TRBD1. The DNA end is more similar to TRBJ2-7, so the J call may be wrong. The CDR3 is 14 residues long. The germline CDR1 and CDR2 sequences are SEHNR and FQNEAQ (reference sequence). CDR3 DNA sequence: TGTGCCAGCAGCCTTCCCGGACAGGCCCACGAGCAGTACTTC. It is translated as CASSLPGQAHEQYF.

The V and J genes are TRBV19 and TRBJ1-6, with 8 bases aligning to TRBD1. There are 13 residues in the CDR3. V gave up 6 bases and J gave up 13 bases; unmatched junction bases: 8. Germline V gives CDR1 LNHDA, CDR2 SQIVND (reference sequence). CDR3 nucleotides: TGTGCCAGTAGGCCTGAATGGACAGGGCCCCTCCACTTT. This translates into CASRPEWTGPLHF.

This clonotype was counted many times. This chain uses TRBV5-1 with TRBJ1-2, with D perhaps matching TRBD1 (6 bases). The germline CDR1 and CDR2 sequences are SGHRS and YFSETQ. V lost 0 bases and J lost 5, with 17 bases in between. The CDR3 sequence is 16 residues long. CDR3 coding DNA: TGCGCCAGCAGCTTGGCCCCGGACAGCCGAGTATATGGCTACACCTTC. Translation: CASSLAPDSRVYGYTF.

The chain links TRBV5-6 to TRBJ1-4; D remains unclear. V was pared by 1 base and J by 0 bases, with 4 bases between. Germline V gives CDR1 SGHDT, CDR2 YYEEEE. This CDR3 comprises 14 residues. CDR3 in DNA: TGTGCCAGCAGCTTGATTACAACTAATGAAAAACTGTTTTTT. Its translation: CASSLITTNEKLFF. Full variable domain (remainder filled in from reference TRBV5-6 and TRBJ1-4): DAGVTQSPTHLIKTRGQQVTLRCSPKSGHDTVSWYQQALGQGPQFIFQYYEEEERQRGNFPDRFSGHQFPNYSSELNVNALLLGDSALYLCASSLITTNEKLFFGSGTQLSVL.

The chain carries TRBV29-1 and TRBJ2-7; 8 bases are a match to TRBD2. The germline V gene has CDR1 SQVTM and CDR2 ANQGSEA. Germline trimming cut 3 bases from V and 6 bases from J; bases unmatched to any gene: 10. This CDR3 spans 14 amino acids. The CDR3 reads CSVELGRSGSEQYF. CDR3 DNA: TGCAGCGTTGAGCTGGGGAGGAGCGGGAGCGAGCAGTACTTC.

This clonotype was seen more than once but under ten times. The rearrangement joins TRBV18 to TRBJ2-7; D gene unclear. The CDR3 totals 12 residues. V was shortened by 2 bases and J by 6 bases, with 8 bases between the two germline ends. Germline CDR1 is KGHSH and CDR2 is LQKENI. CDR3 DNA sequence: TGTGCCAGCTCACCAGAGGCAGGCGAGCAGTACTTC. This codes for CASSPEAGEQYF.

The V and J genes are TRBV25-1 and TRBJ2-7, with a possible D match to TRBD1 (6 bases). CDR3 length equals 17 residues. Trimming left V 5 bases short and J 1 base short, with 21 bases between. Germline CDR1 and CDR2: MGHDK and SYGVNS. The CDR3 reads CASSQLAPGHRSYEQYF. The CDR3 DNA reads as TGTGCCAGCAGTCAATTGGCCCCGGGACACAGATCCTACGAGCAGTACTTC.

This clonotype has only a few counts. CDR3 region: CSARDEGLQGLSGELFF. The DNA for the CDR3 is TGCAGTGCTAGGGACGAGGGACTCCAGGGGCTTTCCGGGGAGCTGTTTTTT. V and J are TRBV20-1 and TRBJ2-2; TRBD1 or TRBD2 may be the D gene (6 bases each). CDR1 is DFQATT, CDR2 SNEGSKA, per germline (reference sequence). This CDR3 is built from 17 residues. V shed 3 bases and J shed 6 bases, with 23 bases lying between them.